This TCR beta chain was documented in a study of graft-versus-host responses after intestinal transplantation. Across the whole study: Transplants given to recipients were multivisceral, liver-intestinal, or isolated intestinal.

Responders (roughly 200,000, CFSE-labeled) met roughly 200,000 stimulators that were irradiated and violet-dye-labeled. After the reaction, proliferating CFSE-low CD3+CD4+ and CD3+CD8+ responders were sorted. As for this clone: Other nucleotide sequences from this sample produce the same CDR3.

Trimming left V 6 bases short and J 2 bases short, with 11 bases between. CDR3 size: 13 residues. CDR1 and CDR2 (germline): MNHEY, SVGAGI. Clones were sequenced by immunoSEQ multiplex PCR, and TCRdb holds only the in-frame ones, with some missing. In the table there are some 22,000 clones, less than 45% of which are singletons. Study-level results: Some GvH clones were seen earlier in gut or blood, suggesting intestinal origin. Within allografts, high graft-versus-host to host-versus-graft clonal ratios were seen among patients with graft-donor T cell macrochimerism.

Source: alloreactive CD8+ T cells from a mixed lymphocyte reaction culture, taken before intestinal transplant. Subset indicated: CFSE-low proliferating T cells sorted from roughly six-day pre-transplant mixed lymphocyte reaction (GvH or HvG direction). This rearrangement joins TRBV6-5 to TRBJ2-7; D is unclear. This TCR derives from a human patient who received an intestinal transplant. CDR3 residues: CASSVDRAYEQYF. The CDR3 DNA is TGTGCCAGCAGCGTCGACCGAGCCTACGAGCAGTACTTC.